A selection of T cell receptor beta chains follows, all from one sample in a study of Graves' ophthalmopathy and Graves' hyperthyroidism. TCRdb re-called the multiplex PCR reads through MiXCR, storing one row per CDR3 protein. The profile covers fewer than 600,000 distinct CDR3 sequences, with about 15% appearing a single time and over 7.5% taken by the ten largest. Sequencing input: blood. These receptors were obtained from a woman younger than 45 with Graves' ophthalmopathy. The CDR3 runs from the conserved cysteine through the conserved F or W. D genes are given only for firm matches. Not every row has a clone size; where given, it reads once, few, many or a size class.

v_gene	d_gene	abundance	j_gene	CDR3aa	CDR3nt
TRBV9	NA	many	TRBJ2-2	CASSVAGTGELFF	TGTGCCAGCAGCGTAGCAGGCACCGGGGAGCTGTTTTTT
TRBV2	NA	many	TRBJ1-2	CASSGSRVYGCTF	TGTGCCAGCAGTGGTTCTCGGGTCTATGGCTGCACCTTC
TRBV15	NA	few	TRBJ1-1	CATSRDRRDTEAFF	TGTGCCACCAGCAGAGATCGACGGGACACTGAAGCTTTCTTT
TRBV24-1	TRBD1	many	TRBJ1-2	CATSETGGAAFYGYTF	TGTGCCACCAGTGAGACAGGGGGCGCAGCTTTCTATGGCTACACCTTC
TRBV4-1	NA	NA	TRBJ1-5	CASSQVDRAMGNQPQHF	TGCGCCAGCAGCCAAGTCGACAGAGCCATGGGCAATCAGCCCCAGCATTTT
TRBV11-2	TRBD1	NA	TRBJ1-1	CASSPTGVLAFF	TGTGCCAGCAGCCCCACAGGGGTGTTAGCTTTCTTT
TRBV30	NA	many	TRBJ1-2	CAWMPRLRSNYGYTF	TGTGCCTGGATGCCCAGGCTCCGATCTAACTATGGCTACACCTTC
TRBV4-1	NA	NA	TRBJ2-2	CASSTTGRGTGELFF	TGCGCCAGCAGCACAACAGGGAGAGGGACCGGGGAGCTGTTTTTT
TRBV4-1	NA	NA	TRBJ1-2	CASSQDQAPTNYGYTF	TGCGCCAGCAGCCAAGATCAGGCCCCCACTAACTATGGCTACACCTTC
TRBV11-2	NA	few	TRBJ2-3	CASSLLGGGPTDTQYF	TGTGCCAGCAGCTTATTGGGAGGGGGGCCCACAGATACGCAGTATTTT
TRBV6-5	TRBD1	NA	TRBJ1-1	CASSYQDRGIEAFF	TGTGCCAGCAGTTACCAGGACAGGGGGATTGAAGCTTTCTTT
TRBV28	TRBD1	many	TRBJ1-2	CASSLVDRDPYGYTF	TGTGCCAGCAGTTTGGTTGACAGGGACCCGTATGGCTACACCTTC
TRBV3-1	TRBD2	many	TRBJ2-5	CASSHMTSGGETQYF	TGTGCCAGCAGCCACATGACTAGCGGGGGAGAGACCCAGTACTTC
TRBV6-1	TRBD1	many	TRBJ1-1	CASRTDRVNTEAFF	TGTGCCAGCAGAACCGACAGGGTGAACACTGAAGCTTTCTTT
TRBV24-1	TRBD1	many	TRBJ2-5	CATSDRTGLETQYF	TGTGCCACCAGTGACCGGACAGGGCTAGAGACCCAGTACTTC
TRBV20-1	NA	many	TRBJ2-6	CSAQRTSSGANVLTF	TGCAGTGCCCAGAGGACTTCCTCTGGGGCCAACGTCCTGACTTTC
TRBV6-2/TRBV6-3	TRBD1	NA	TRBJ1-5	CASPTGENQPQHF	TGTGCCAGCCCGACAGGGGAAAATCAGCCCCAGCATTTT
TRBV28	NA	many	TRBJ1-5	CASVQGFNQPQHF	TGTGCTTCAGTACAGGGCTTCAATCAGCCCCAGCATTTT
TRBV18	TRBD1	many	TRBJ1-2	CASSPQGANGYTF	TGTGCCAGCTCACCGCAGGGGGCGAATGGCTACACCTTC
TRBV20-1	NA	few	TRBJ1-1	CSARDYSGGRSGATEAFF	TGCAGTGCTAGAGATTACTCGGGGGGCAGGTCGGGGGCGACTGAAGCTTTCTTT
TRBV6-5	NA	many	TRBJ1-1	CASSYSPQNTEAFF	TGTGCCAGCAGTTACTCCCCCCAAAACACTGAAGCTTTCTTT
TRBV12-3/TRBV12-4	TRBD1	many	TRBJ1-2	CASSLSPLLTGLYGYTF	TGTGCCAGCAGTTTGTCTCCCTTGTTGACAGGGCTCTATGGCTACACCTTC
TRBV18	NA	many	TRBJ2-7	CASSPPQGIEQYF	TGTGCCAGCTCACCACCTCAGGGGATCGAGCAGTACTTC
TRBV14	NA	few	TRBJ1-1	CASSQVRDTEAFF	TGTGCCAGCAGCCAAGTAAGAGACACTGAAGCTTTCTTT
TRBV12-3/TRBV12-4	NA	many	TRBJ1-5	CASSLLQGVGQPQHF	TGTGCCAGCAGTTTGCTACAGGGAGTGGGTCAGCCCCAGCATTTT
TRBV2	NA	many	TRBJ1-2	CASSEGLSYGYTF	TGTGCCAGCAGTGAAGGGTTGAGCTATGGCTACACCTTC
TRBV6-1	NA	many	TRBJ2-7	CASGAAYNEQYF	TGTGCCAGCGGAGCGGCATATAACGAGCAGTACTTC
TRBV6-5	NA	many	TRBJ1-1	CASRGTGTPDEAFF	TGTGCCAGCAGAGGGACCGGGACACCGGATGAAGCTTTCTTT
TRBV11-2	TRBD1	few	TRBJ2-7	CASSFQLTGGSGGQYF	TGTGCCAGCAGCTTTCAGTTAACAGGGGGCTCTGGGGGGCAGTACTTC
TRBV28	NA	many	TRBJ2-7	CASRGGGIYEQYF	TGTGCCAGCAGGGGGGGGGGCATCTACGAGCAGTACTTC
TRBV28	TRBD1	many	TRBJ2-5	CASNGDRAYQETQYF	TGTGCCAGCAATGGGGACAGGGCTTACCAAGAGACCCAGTACTTC
TRBV12-3/TRBV12-4	NA	NA	TRBJ2-5	CASTPRGGLKTQYF	TGTGCCAGCACCCCGAGGGGGGGCCTTAAGACCCAGTACTTC
TRBV20-1	NA	many	TRBJ1-2	CSGTGTENYGYTF	TGCAGTGGCACCGGGACTGAAAACTATGGCTACACCTTC
TRBV24-1	NA	many	TRBJ1-5	CATSDSNQPQHF	TGTGCCACCAGTGATAGCAATCAGCCCCAGCATTTT
TRBV12-3/TRBV12-4	NA	many	TRBJ1-2	CASSLPFRTANYGYTF	TGTGCCAGCAGTTTACCTTTCCGGACCGCGAACTATGGCTACACCTTC
TRBV12-3/TRBV12-4	NA	NA	TRBJ1-1	CASRADSPEAFF	TGTGCCAGCAGAGCGGACAGTCCTGAAGCTTTCTTT
TRBV12-3/TRBV12-4	TRBD1	many	TRBJ2-7	CASSPRTGRSYEQYF	TGTGCCAGCAGCCCAAGGACAGGGAGGTCCTACGAGCAGTACTTC
TRBV6-1	TRBD1	many	TRBJ1-1	CAGRQGVNTEAFF	TGTGCGGGTCGACAGGGTGTGAACACTGAAGCTTTCTTT
TRBV29-1	NA	many	TRBJ1-2	CSVVSYGYTF	TGCAGCGTGGTCAGCTATGGCTACACCTTC
TRBV30	NA	few	TRBJ2-7	CAWSVDLTYEQYF	TGTGCCTGGAGTGTAGACCTAACCTACGAGCAGTACTTC
TRBV20-1	NA	NA	TRBJ2-2	CSARDPRSDTGELFF	TGCAGTGCTAGAGATCCACGGAGCGACACCGGGGAGCTGTTTTTT
TRBV29-1	NA	many	TRBJ2-5	CSVEAPRETQYF	TGCAGCGTTGAAGCCCCCCGGGAGACCCAGTACTTC
TRBV2	NA	many	TRBJ2-5	CASSKLGVVETQYF	TGTGCCAGCAGTAAGCTGGGGGTAGTGGAGACCCAGTACTTC
TRBV5-1	NA	many	TRBJ2-7	CASGAGQGSYYEQYF	TGCGCCAGCGGGGCGGGGCAGGGGTCATACTACGAGCAGTACTTC
TRBV12-3/TRBV12-4	NA	many	TRBJ1-3	CASSPFSDTIYF	TGTGCCAGCAGTCCATTCTCGGACACCATATATTTT
TRBV5-1	NA	NA	TRBJ1-2	CASSLGPGGGYTF	TGCGCCAGCAGCTTGGGTCCGGGAGGCGGCTACACCTTC
TRBV7-2	NA	many	TRBJ2-7	CASSFVTYEQYF	TGTGCCAGCAGTTTTGTGACTTACGAGCAGTACTTC
TRBV5-1	NA	many	TRBJ1-2	CASSLTYRDGYTF	TGCGCCAGCAGCTTGACCTACAGGGATGGCTACACCTTC
TRBV6-1	TRBD1	NA	TRBJ1-2	CASSPNEGAPYGYTF	TGTGCCAGCAGTCCGAATGAGGGGGCGCCCTATGGCTACACCTTC
TRBV6-5	NA	many	TRBJ1-1	CASSYARPNTEAFF	TGTGCCAGCAGTTACGCCCGACCGAACACTGAAGCTTTCTTT
TRBV9	TRBD1	few	TRBJ2-2	CASSTAASGQFAGELFF	TGTGCCAGCAGCACAGCCGCCTCGGGACAGTTTGCCGGGGAGCTGTTTTTT
TRBV7-3	NA	NA	TRBJ2-2	CASSLRFTANTGELFF	TGTGCCAGCAGCTTAAGGTTCACAGCGAACACCGGGGAGCTGTTTTTT
TRBV9	NA	many	TRBJ1-2	CASSPASGYGYTF	TGTGCCAGCAGCCCCGCTTCCGGGTATGGCTACACCTTC
TRBV24-1	NA	many	TRBJ1-5	CATSDLGQPQHF	TGTGCCACCAGTGATTTAGGTCAGCCCCAGCATTTT
TRBV6-2/TRBV6-3	NA	few	TRBJ1-5	CASTLRQLDGNQPQHF	TGTGCCAGTACCCTCAGGCAATTAGACGGCAATCAGCCCCAGCATTTT
TRBV18	NA	many	TRBJ2-5	CASSRQSGQETQYF	TGTGCCAGCTCCCGCCAATCAGGGCAAGAGACCCAGTACTTC
TRBV28	NA	many	TRBJ1-6	CASTTQTGMASPLHF	TGTGCCAGCACCACCCAAACAGGGATGGCTTCACCCCTCCACTTT